This TCR beta chain was recovered during a study of T cell changes during pregnancy in multiple sclerosis. Trimming removed 4 bases from V and 5 bases from J; junction bases left unmatched: 8. Germline CDR1 is SGDLS and CDR2 is YYNGEE. The CDR3 loop spans 14 amino acids. Repertoires were generated with immunoSEQ multiplex PCR, while TCRdb's copy carries only in-frame clones and drops some. The sample shows roughly 53,000 clones, roughly 90% of them seen only once. The starting material was CD8+ T cells from peripheral blood mononuclear cells, obtained before pregnancy. This TCR was recovered from a female donor with multiple sclerosis, enrolled in a pregnancy study. This rearrangement joins TRBV9 to TRBJ2-5; 7 bases fit TRBD1. CDR3 region: CASSSRQGDETQYF. The CDR3 DNA follows: TGTGCCAGCAGCTCCCGACAGGGTGATGAGACCCAGTACTTC.